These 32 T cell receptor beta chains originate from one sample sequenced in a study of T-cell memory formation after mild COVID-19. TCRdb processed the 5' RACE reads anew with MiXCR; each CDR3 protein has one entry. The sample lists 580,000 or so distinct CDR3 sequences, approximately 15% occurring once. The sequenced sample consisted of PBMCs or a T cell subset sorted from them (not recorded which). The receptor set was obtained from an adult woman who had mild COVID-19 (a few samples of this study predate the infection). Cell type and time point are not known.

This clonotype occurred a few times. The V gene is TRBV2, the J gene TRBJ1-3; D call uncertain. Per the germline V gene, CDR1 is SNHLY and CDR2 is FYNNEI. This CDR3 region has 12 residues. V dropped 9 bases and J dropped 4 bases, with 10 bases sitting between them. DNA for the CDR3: TGTGCCAGTCAGACCTCGGGAAACACCATATATTTT. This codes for CASQTSGNTIYF.

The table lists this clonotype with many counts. The CDR3 nucleotides are TGTGCCAGCAGTTTCCTCCCCTTACTAGCCAATGAGCAGTTCTTC. Protein sequence: CASSFLPLLANEQFF. This chain uses TRBV27 with TRBJ2-1; TRBD2 might be the D (6 bases). CDR1 is MNHEY and CDR2 is SMNVEV in the germline V gene (reference sequence). The CDR3 is 15 residues long. Trimming removed 3 bases from V and 6 bases from J, with 15 bases in between.

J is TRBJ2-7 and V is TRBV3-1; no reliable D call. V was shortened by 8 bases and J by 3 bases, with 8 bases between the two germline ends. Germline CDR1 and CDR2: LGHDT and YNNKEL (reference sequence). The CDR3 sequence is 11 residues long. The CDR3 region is CASANFYEQYF. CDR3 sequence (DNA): TGTGCCAGCGCCAACTTCTACGAGCAGTACTTC.

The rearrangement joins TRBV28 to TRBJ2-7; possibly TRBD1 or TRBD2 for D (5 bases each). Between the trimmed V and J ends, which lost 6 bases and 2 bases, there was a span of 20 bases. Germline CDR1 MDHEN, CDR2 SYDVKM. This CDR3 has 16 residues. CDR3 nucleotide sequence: TGTGCCAGCAGCCCCTTTGGGGGTGGGTACGCCTACGAGCAGTACTTC. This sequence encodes CASSPFGGGYAYEQYF.

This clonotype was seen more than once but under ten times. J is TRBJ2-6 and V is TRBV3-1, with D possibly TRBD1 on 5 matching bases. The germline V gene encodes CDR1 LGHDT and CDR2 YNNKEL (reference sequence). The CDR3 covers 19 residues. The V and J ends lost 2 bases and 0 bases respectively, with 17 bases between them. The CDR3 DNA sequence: TGTGCCAGCAGCCAATTCGCAGGGCAAATCTCCTCTGGGGCCAACGTCCTGACTTTC. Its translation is CASSQFAGQISSGANVLTF.

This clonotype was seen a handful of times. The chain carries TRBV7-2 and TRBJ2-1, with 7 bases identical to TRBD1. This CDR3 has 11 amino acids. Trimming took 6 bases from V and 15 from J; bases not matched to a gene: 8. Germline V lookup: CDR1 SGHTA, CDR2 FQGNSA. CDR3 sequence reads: CASSRQGLLFF. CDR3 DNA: TGTGCCAGCAGTCGACAGGGTCTATTGTTCTTC.

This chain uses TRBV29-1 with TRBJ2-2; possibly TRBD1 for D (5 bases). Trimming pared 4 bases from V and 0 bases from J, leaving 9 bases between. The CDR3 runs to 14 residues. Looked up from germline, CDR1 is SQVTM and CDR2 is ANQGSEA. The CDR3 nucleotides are TGCAGCGTTGCAGGGCCGTCGAACACCGGGGAGCTGTTTTTT. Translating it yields CSVAGPSNTGELFF.

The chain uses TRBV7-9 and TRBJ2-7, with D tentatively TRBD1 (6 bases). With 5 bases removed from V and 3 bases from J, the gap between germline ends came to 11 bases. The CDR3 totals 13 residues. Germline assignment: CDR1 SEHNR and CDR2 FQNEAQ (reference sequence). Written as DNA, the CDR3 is TGTGCCAGCAGCACGAACAGGGTCTACGAGCAGTACTTC. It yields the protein CASSTNRVYEQYF. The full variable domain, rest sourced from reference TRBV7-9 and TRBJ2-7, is DTGVSQNPRHKITKRGQNVTFRCDPISEHNRLYWYRQTLGQGPEFLTYFQNEAQLEKSRLLSDRFSAERPKGSFSTLEIQRTEQGDSAMYLCASSTNRVYEQYFGPGTRLTVT.

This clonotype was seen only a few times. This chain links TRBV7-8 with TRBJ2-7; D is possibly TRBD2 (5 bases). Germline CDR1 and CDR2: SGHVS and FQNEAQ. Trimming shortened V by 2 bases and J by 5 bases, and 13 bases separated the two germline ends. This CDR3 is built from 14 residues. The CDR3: CASSLKVSGNEQYF. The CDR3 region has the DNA TGTGCCAGCAGCTTAAAGGTTTCGGGGAACGAGCAGTACTTC. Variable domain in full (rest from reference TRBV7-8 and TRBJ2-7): GAGVSQSPRYKVAKRGQDVALRCDPISGHVSLFWYQQALGQGPEFLTYFQNEAQLDKSGLPSDRFFAERPEGSVSTLKIQRTQQEDSAVYLCASSLKVSGNEQYFGPGTRLTVT.

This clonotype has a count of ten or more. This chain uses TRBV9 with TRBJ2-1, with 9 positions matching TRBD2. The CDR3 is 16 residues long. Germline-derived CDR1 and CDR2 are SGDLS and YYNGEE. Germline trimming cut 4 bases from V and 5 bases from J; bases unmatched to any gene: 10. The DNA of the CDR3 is TGTGCCAGCAGCCCCAGAGTAGCGGGGGCTAACAATGAGCAGTTCTTC. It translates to CASSPRVAGANNEQFF.

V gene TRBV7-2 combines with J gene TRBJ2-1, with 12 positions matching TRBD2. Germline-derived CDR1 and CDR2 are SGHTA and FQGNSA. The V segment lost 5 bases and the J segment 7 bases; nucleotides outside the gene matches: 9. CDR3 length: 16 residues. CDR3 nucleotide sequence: TGTGCCAGCAGCCCGCAGGTGACTAGCGGGAGTAATGAGCAGTTCTTC. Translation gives CASSPQVTSGSNEQFF.

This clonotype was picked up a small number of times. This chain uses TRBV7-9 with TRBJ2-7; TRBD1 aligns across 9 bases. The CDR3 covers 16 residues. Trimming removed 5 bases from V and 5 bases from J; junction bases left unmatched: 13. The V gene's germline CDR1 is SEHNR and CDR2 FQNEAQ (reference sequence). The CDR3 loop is CASSRQDRGPNDEQYF. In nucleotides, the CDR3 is TGTGCCAGCAGCCGCCAGGACAGGGGCCCGAACGACGAGCAGTACTTC.

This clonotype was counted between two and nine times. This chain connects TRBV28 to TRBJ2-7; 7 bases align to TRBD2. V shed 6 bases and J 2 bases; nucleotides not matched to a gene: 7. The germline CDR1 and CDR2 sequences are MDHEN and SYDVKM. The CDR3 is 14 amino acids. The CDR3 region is CASSSREAPYEQYF. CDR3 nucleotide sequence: TGTGCCAGCAGCTCCCGGGAGGCCCCCTACGAGCAGTACTTC.

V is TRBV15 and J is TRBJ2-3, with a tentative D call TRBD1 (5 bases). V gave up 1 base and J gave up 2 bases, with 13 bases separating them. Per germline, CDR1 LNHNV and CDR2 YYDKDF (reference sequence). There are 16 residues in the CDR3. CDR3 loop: CATSRGGRAATDTQYF. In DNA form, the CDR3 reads TGTGCCACCAGCAGAGGGGGCAGGGCAGCCACAGATACGCAGTATTTT.

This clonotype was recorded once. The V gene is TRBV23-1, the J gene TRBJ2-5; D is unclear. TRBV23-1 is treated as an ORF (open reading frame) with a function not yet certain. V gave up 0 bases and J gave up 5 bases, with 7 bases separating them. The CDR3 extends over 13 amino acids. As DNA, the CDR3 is TGCGCCAGCAGTCAATCTATGGGGGAGACCCAGTACTTC. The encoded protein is CASSQSMGETQYF.

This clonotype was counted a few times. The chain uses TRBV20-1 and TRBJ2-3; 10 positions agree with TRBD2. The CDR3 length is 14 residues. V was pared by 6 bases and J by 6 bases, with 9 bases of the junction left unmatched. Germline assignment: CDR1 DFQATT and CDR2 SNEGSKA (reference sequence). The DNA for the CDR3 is TGCAGTGCGGCACCTAGCGGGAGATGGGATACGCAGTATTTT. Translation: CSAAPSGRWDTQYF.

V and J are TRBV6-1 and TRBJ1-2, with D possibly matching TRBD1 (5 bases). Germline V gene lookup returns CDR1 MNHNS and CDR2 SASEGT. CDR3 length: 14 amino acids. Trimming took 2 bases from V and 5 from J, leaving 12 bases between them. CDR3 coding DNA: TGTGCCAGCAGTGAATTAGGGGCCGAATATGGCTACACCTTC. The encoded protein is CASSELGAEYGYTF.

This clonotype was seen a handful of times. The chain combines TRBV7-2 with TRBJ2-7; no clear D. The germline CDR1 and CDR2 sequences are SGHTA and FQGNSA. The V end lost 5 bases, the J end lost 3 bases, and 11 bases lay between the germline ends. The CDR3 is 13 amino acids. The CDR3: CASSARLVYEQYF. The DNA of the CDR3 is TGTGCCAGCAGCGCCAGACTTGTCTACGAGCAGTACTTC.

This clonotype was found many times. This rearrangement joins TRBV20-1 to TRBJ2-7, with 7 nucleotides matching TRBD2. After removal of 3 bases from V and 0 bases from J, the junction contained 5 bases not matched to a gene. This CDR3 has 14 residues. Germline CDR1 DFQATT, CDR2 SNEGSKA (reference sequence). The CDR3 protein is CSASGGGTSYEQYF. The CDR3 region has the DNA TGCAGTGCTAGCGGCGGGGGAACCTCCTACGAGCAGTACTTC.

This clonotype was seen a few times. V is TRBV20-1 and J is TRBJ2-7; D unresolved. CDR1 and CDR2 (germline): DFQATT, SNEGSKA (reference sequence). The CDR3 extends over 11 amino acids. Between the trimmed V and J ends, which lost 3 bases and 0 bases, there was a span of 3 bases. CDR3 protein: CSASSSYEQYF. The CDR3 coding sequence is TGCAGTGCTAGCTCCTCCTACGAGCAGTACTTC.

Written as DNA, the CDR3 is TGTGCCACCAGCAGCAGGTCGGACCAAGAGACCCAGTACTTC. Translation: CATSSRSDQETQYF. V usage is TRBV24-1 and J usage is TRBJ2-5, with no clear D. The ends were cut back, 7 bases at V and 0 bases at J, with 11 bases in the middle. CDR3 length: 14 amino acids. In germline, CDR1 is KGHDR, CDR2 SFDVKD.

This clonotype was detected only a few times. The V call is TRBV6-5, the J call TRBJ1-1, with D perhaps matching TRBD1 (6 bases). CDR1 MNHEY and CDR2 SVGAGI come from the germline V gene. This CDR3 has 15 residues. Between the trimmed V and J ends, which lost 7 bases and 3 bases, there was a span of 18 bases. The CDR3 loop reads CASTPGRGAYTEAFF. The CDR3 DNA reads TGTGCCAGCACCCCAGGCAGGGGAGCCTACACTGAAGCTTTCTTT.

The CDR3 loop is CASSQDARGPLHF. The CDR3 DNA is TGTGCCAGCAGCCAGGACGCTCGAGGTCCCCTCCACTTT. The V gene is TRBV5-5, the J gene TRBJ1-6; no definite D call. The CDR3 extends over 13 amino acids. Trimming took 4 bases from V and 13 from J, leaving 15 bases between them. CDR1 and CDR2 from the germline V gene are SGHKS and YYEKEE (reference sequence).

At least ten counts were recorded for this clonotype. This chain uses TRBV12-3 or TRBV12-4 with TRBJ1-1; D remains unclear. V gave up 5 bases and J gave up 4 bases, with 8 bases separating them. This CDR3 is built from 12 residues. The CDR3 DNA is TGTGCCAGCAGTCTCTGGGGCACTGAAGCTTTCTTT. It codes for CASSLWGTEAFF.

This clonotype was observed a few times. For the CDR3, the DNA is TGTGCCAGCACCCTGGGACAGGGCCATCAGCCCCAGCATTTT. This codes for CASTLGQGHQPQHF. The chain is built from TRBV12-3 or TRBV12-4 and TRBJ1-5; TRBD1 agrees at 9 bases. This CDR3 has 14 residues. With V trimmed by 7 bases and J by 5 bases, 6 bases remained unmatched.

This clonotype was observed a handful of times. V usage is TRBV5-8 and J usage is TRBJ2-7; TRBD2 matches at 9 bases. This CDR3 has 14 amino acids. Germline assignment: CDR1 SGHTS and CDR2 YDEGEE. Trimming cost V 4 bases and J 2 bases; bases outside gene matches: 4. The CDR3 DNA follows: TGTGCCAGCAGCAGACTAGCGGCCCCCTACGAGCAGTACTTC. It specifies CASSRLAAPYEQYF.

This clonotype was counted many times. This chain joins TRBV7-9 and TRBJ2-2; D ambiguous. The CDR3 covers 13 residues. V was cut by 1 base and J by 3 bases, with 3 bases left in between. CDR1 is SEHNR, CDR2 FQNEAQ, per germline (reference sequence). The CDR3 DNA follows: TGTGCCAGCAGCTTAGTGGACACCGGGGAGCTGTTTTTT. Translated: CASSLVDTGELFF.

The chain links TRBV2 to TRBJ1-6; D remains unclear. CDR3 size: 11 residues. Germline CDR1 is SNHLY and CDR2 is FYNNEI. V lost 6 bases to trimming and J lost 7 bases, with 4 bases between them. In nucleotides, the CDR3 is TGTGCCAGCAGGCTCAATTCACCCCTCCACTTT. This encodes CASRLNSPLHF. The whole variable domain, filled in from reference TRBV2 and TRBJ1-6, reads EPEVTQTPSHQVTQMGQEVILRCVPISNHLYFYWYRQILGQKVEFLVSFYNNEISEKSEIFDDQFSVERPDGSNFTLKIRSTKLEDSAMYFCASRLNSPLHFGNGTRLTVT.

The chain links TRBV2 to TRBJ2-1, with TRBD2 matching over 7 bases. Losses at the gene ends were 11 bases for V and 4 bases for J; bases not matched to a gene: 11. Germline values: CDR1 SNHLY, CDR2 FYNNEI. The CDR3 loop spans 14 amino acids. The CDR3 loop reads CAAGRGREYNEQFF. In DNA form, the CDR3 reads TGTGCCGCGGGGAGGGGCAGGGAGTACAATGAGCAGTTCTTC. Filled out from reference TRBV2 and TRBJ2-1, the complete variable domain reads EPEVTQTPSHQVTQMGQEVILRCVPISNHLYFYWYRQILGQKVEFLVSFYNNEISEKSEIFDDQFSVERPDGSNFTLKIRSTKLEDSAMYFCAAGRGREYNEQFFGPGTRLTVL.

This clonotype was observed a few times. CDR3 in DNA: TGCAGTGCTGGAGTCGTAGACACCTACACCGGGGAGCTGTTTTTT. It encodes CSAGVVDTYTGELFF. The rearrangement joins TRBV20-1 to TRBJ2-2, with D unclear. CDR3 length: 15 residues. Germline assignment: CDR1 DFQATT and CDR2 SNEGSKA (reference sequence). Trimming took off 5 bases at V and 3 bases at J, with 16 bases between the two ends.

DNA for the CDR3: TGTGCCAGCAGTTCCCCGACAGGGGTGAAATCACCCCTCCACTTT. It specifies CASSSPTGVKSPLHF. The chain has TRBV6-5 and TRBJ1-6; TRBD1 matches 8 bases. The germline CDR1 and CDR2 sequences are MNHEY and SVGAGI. Trimming at V came to 4 bases and at J to 10 bases, leaving 9 bases not matched to a gene. This CDR3 has 15 residues.

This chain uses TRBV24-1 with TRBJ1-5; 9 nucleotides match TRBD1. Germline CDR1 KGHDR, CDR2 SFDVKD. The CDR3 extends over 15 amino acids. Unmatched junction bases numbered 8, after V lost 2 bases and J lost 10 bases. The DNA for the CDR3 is TGTGCCACCAGTGATTCCGGGACAGGGAGGAGCCCCCAGCATTTT. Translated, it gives CATSDSGTGRSPQHF.